These 3 T cell receptor beta chains share one sample of origin, sequenced in a study of blood T cell repertoires in COVID-19. Sequenced by immunoSEQ multiplex PCR; TCRdb stores in-frame clones only, minus some. The sample includes 150,000 to 200,000 clones, 85% to 95% seen only once; the top ten take around 2%. The sample was peripheral blood. The receptors were sampled from a woman aged 55-69 years with COVID-19, enrolled during active disease.

J is TRBJ1-5 and V is TRBV6-2 or TRBV6-3; D remains unclear. V was clipped by 5 bases and J by 5 bases, with 16 bases between them. Germline-derived CDR1 and CDR2 are MNHEY and SVGEGT. The CDR3 extends over 15 amino acids. In DNA, the CDR3 is TGTGCCAGCAGTGACGGGCCGGGGAGTCATCAGCCCCAGCATTTT. Translation gives CASSDGPGSHQPQHF.

The genes are TRBV6-5 and TRBJ1-1; D is possibly TRBD1 (6 bases). The CDR3 spans 14 residues. Germline V gene data show CDR1 as MNHEY and CDR2 as SVGAGI. Trimming removed 11 bases from V and 1 base from J, with 17 bases in between. The CDR3 sequence is CAEPRGARNTEAFF. In DNA, the CDR3 is TGTGCCGAGCCCAGGGGCGCAAGGAACACTGAAGCTTTCTTT.

V gene TRBV4-1 combines with J gene TRBJ2-1; D possibly corresponds to TRBD1 (7 bases). CDR1 is MGHRA and CDR2 is YSYEKL in the germline V gene. This CDR3 has 19 amino acids. Trimming stripped 1 base from V and 1 base from J, with 20 bases between. The DNA of the CDR3 is TGCGCCAGCAGCCAAGCAAAGGCCAGGGGGGCCTTTTCCTACAATGAGCAGTTCTTC. This encodes CASSQAKARGAFSYNEQFF.